This TCR beta chain derives from a study of PD-L1 blockade in urothelial cancer (dated by TCRdb to the late 2010s). The study in broad terms: Therapy was started at some point between 2013 and 2015 for all patients, and atezolizumab 1,200 mg was administered intravenously every 3 weeks. Blood samples were analyzed 3 weeks after the start of treatment (second dose) and 6 weeks after the start of treatment. Patients had an ECOG performance status of 0 or 1 and had received between 0 and 3 prior chemotherapy regimens. Blood samples yielded a median of around 150,000 T cells and 65,000 to 95,000 unique TCRs, with median clonality 0.080. Several patients achieved durable clinical benefit and 20 did not. TCR sequencing covered pretreatment tumor samples and matched, serially collected peripheral blood taken before and after atezolizumab treatment. In the same patients, pretreatment tumors underwent whole exome sequencing and RNA sequencing in addition to TCR sequencing. About nine tenths of the roughly 29 patients were males with bladder-origin urothelial cancer, and about 60% of the roughly 30 reported a prior smoking history. Pretreatment blood TCR-seq was available for under 35 patients, at least one posttreatment blood collection was obtained for around 24 patients, and tumor TCR-seq was available for around 24 patients. Durable clinical benefit was defined as progression-free survival longer than 6 months, and TCR features were also tested against progression-free and overall survival. Somatic, immune and clinical correlates of response to PD-L1 blockade with atezolizumab in urothelial cancer were the focus of an exploratory multi-omic analysis.

About this clone: Its antigen is currently not known. The input lacks base qualities; no much larger clone sits a single base away.

Taken from the germline V gene, the CDR1 and CDR2 loops are SGHDT and YYEEEE. Cut back by 4 bases and 2 bases, the V and J ends lie 9 bases apart. Counted from cysteine to phenylalanine, this CDR3 has 14 amino acids. The sequence is cut down to CDR3 DNA, 42 bases in frame from base 1. Study-wide findings and limitations: A pretreatment peripheral blood TCR clonality below the median was linked to improved progression-free and overall survival. Because the sample size was small (n ≈ 30) and many of the analyses were exploratory, the results are meant to be hypothesis-generating. Patients with durable benefit showed greater expansion of tumor-associated TCR clones in peripheral blood 3 weeks after starting treatment (n ≈ 20, p = 0.022).

Synthetic TCR analog templates were spiked into each PCR to estimate absolute template abundance from read counts. TCRbeta CDR3 regions were amplified from genomic DNA with bias-controlled V and J gene primers using the immunoSEQ assay. Sequencing of rearranged TCRbeta segments was performed at approximately 20X coverage. The source study handled its data this way. Clustering was used to correct sequencing errors, and CDR3s were annotated against IMGT to assign V, D and J genes. Out-of-frame and stop-codon sequences were excluded, and only productive TCRbeta rearrangements were used in downstream analyses. To compute clonality, Shannon entropy was normalized by the log of the number of unique productive sequences and then subtracted from one. Clones differing between time points or between blood and tumor were identified by Fisher's exact test with Benjamini-Hochberg correction at adjusted p below 0.01. In its TCRdb copy, this immuneACCESS table keeps in-frame sequences only and misses some clones. Where compared with another copy, unresolved V genes explain less than half of these, and the others have no known cause. From that table come the V and J calls and clone size; the DNA was used to work out D and trimming. This sample has more than 95,000 clones in its table, and 75% to 90% of those were observed once. The leading ten clones occupy around 1.7% of the sample.

The time point label, as the study defines it: peripheral blood 6 weeks after treatment start. The cohort comprised 25 to 35 patients with locally advanced or metastatic urothelial carcinoma treated at Memorial Sloan Kettering on a trial protocol. Peripheral blood mononuclear cells were collected pretreatment and during treatment, at between 1 and 8 total time points per patient. The Qiagen DNeasy Blood extraction kit was used to purify genomic DNA from total PBMCs and tumor samples. PBMCs were collected pretreatment and during treatment, and were isolated and stored as previously described. The specimen comprised PBMCs, sampled around atezolizumab (anti-PD-L1) treatment. This clonotype was sampled from a man in his sixties with urothelial cancer. This chain joins TRBV5-6 to TRBJ1-4; D gene: possibly TRBD1, on 5 matching bases. The DNA reads as follows: TGTGCCAGCAGCCGGACAATTACTAATGAAAAACTGTTTTTT. It specifies CASSRTITNEKLFF.